The 22 T cell receptor beta chains below all came from one sample that was sequenced in a study of T cells in Graves' hyperthyroidism and ophthalmopathy. Researchers took RNA transcripts and amplified the TCR beta CDR3 regions from them. The HTBI primer set was used in a first-round RT-PCR of the TCR CDR3. TCRdb used MiXCR to reprocess the multiplex PCR reads, holding one entry per CDR3 protein. Seen here are about 480,000 distinct CDR3 sequences, 22% observed once, and the top ten hold about half. Sequenced sample: blood. The receptors stem from a woman between 65 and 79 years old with Graves' ophthalmopathy.

V gene TRBV29-1 combines with J gene TRBJ2-7; 7 bases are shared with TRBD1. The CDR3 is 15 residues long. Trimming cost V 1 base and J 3 bases; bases outside gene matches: 9. The germline CDR1 and CDR2 sequences are SQVTM and ANQGSEA. Here the CDR3 reads CSVEGQGATNYEQYF. The DNA of the CDR3 is TGCAGCGTTGAAGGACAGGGCGCAACCAACTACGAGCAGTACTTC.

This clonotype was seen repeatedly, ten times or more. The chain has TRBV5-1 and TRBJ2-7, with TRBD1 identical over 7 bases. The CDR3 length is 13 residues. V was pared by 5 bases and J by 5 bases, with 7 bases of the junction left unmatched. In germline, CDR1 is SGHRS, CDR2 YFSETQ. CDR3 in DNA: TGCGCCAGCAGAAGAACAGGGGCCGACGAGCAGTACTTC. Protein product: CASRRTGADEQYF. Together with reference TRBV5-1 and TRBJ2-7, the CDR3 gives the full variable domain: KAGVTQTPRYLIKTRGQQVTLSCSPISGHRSVSWYQQTPGQGLQFLFEYFSETQRNKGNFPGRFSGRQFSNSRSEMNVSTLELGDSALYLCASRRTGADEQYFGPGTRLTVT.

This clonotype was seen a handful of times. V gene TRBV2 combines with J gene TRBJ1-5, with D unresolved. CDR1 is SNHLY, CDR2 FYNNEI, per germline. This CDR3 region has 16 residues. V gave up 5 bases and J gave up 0 bases, with 14 bases separating them. In DNA form, the CDR3 reads TGTGCCAGCAGTACGGACGGATACAATAGCAATCAGCCCCAGCATTTT. Translation: CASSTDGYNSNQPQHF.

In this sample, this clonotype turned up a few times. This clone may be a read error of a much larger clone one base away. The V gene is TRBV6-1, the J gene TRBJ1-1, with D tentatively TRBD1 (5 bases). Germline-derived CDR1 and CDR2 are MNHNS and SASEGT. The CDR3 covers 13 residues. Deletions cut 6 bases from V and 1 base from J, with 9 bases between. CDR3 DNA sequence: TGTGCCAGCAGACCAGGGTGGAACACTGAAGCTTTCTTT. Its translation: CASRPGWNTEAFF.

This CDR3 is CASSQSVGGWDTEAFF. Written as DNA, the CDR3 is TGCGCCAGCAGCCAATCTGTCGGGGGCTGGGACACTGAAGCTTTCTTT. The J gene is TRBJ1-1, the V gene TRBV4-3; a weak D match, TRBD1 (6 bases). Germline values: CDR1 LGHNA, CDR2 YSLEER. The CDR3 contains 16 residues. The V end was cut by 2 bases, the J end by 3 bases, with 16 bases between.

The chain joins TRBV7-2 to TRBJ1-1, with TRBD1 matching over 7 bases. CDR3 length equals 15 residues. V lost 5 bases and J lost 4; bases outside the gene matches: 10. From germline, CDR1 is SGHTA and CDR2 FQGNSA. The CDR3 coding sequence is TGTGCCAGCAGCCACAGGGGAACGGCAGGCACTGAAGCTTTCTTT. This encodes CASSHRGTAGTEAFF.

The chain has TRBV20-1 and TRBJ2-1; 9 bases map to TRBD2. V lost 3 bases and J lost 7; bases outside the gene matches: 16. The CDR3 sequence is 17 residues long. Germline CDR1 is DFQATT and CDR2 is SNEGSKA (reference sequence). The CDR3 is CSASEQGGGRALNEQFF. The CDR3, as DNA: TGCAGTGCTAGTGAACAGGGTGGCGGGAGGGCCTTAAATGAGCAGTTCTTC.

This clonotype was detected many times. The chain recombines TRBV28 with TRBJ2-5, with 9 bases lining up with TRBD1. The CDR3 totals 15 residues. Losses at the gene ends were 6 bases for V and 0 bases for J; bases not matched to a gene: 5. CDR1 and CDR2 (germline): MDHEN, SYDVKM. DNA for the CDR3: TGTGCCAGCAGCCGGGGGACAGGGAACCAAGAGACCCAGTACTTC. It yields the protein CASSRGTGNQETQYF. Full variable domain (rest looked up from reference TRBV28 and TRBJ2-5): DVKVTQSSRYLVKRTGEKVFLECVQDMDHENMFWYRQDPGLGLRLIYFSYDVKMKEKGDIPEGYSVSREKKERFSLILESASTNQTSMYLCASSRGTGNQETQYFGPGTRLLVL.

A few counts support this clonotype. V and J are TRBV5-1 and TRBJ1-1, with unresolved D. Germline V lookup: CDR1 SGHRS, CDR2 YFSETQ. Trimming took 0 bases from V and 3 from J, leaving 6 bases between them. CDR3 length: 13 amino acids. The CDR3, as DNA: TGCGCCAGCAGCTTGGGAGAGGACACTGAAGCTTTCTTT. Residues: CASSLGEDTEAFF.

V is TRBV24-1 and J is TRBJ2-5, with 8 bases aligning to TRBD2. Unmatched junction bases numbered 5, after V lost 7 bases and J lost 5 bases. Per germline, CDR1 KGHDR and CDR2 SFDVKD. CDR3 length equals 13 residues. CDR3 loop: CATRSGSLETQYF. In DNA, the CDR3 is TGTGCCACCAGGAGCGGGAGCCTGGAGACCCAGTACTTC.

This clonotype occurred many times. V is TRBV6-1 and J is TRBJ1-5, with TRBD1 matching over 11 bases. CDR3 length: 15 residues. The ends lost 5 bases at V and 4 bases at J; junction bases unmatched: 4. The germline gives CDR1 MNHNS, CDR2 SASEGT. The DNA for the CDR3 is TGTGCCAGCAGTCCCGGGACAGGGGGTAATCAGCCCCAGCATTTT. It yields the protein CASSPGTGGNQPQHF.

Many counts were recorded for this clonotype. The DNA of the CDR3 is TGTGCCAGCAGTTTTGAGGGACCCCGAGACGAGCAGTACTTC. Translating it yields CASSFEGPRDEQYF. The rearrangement joins TRBV27 to TRBJ2-7; D assignment may be TRBD1 or TRBD2 (5 bases each). The germline V gene encodes CDR1 MNHEY and CDR2 SMNVEV (reference sequence). The CDR3 consists of 14 residues. V was pared by 3 bases and J by 5 bases, with 14 bases between.

V is TRBV7-2 and J is TRBJ1-2; D might be TRBD1 (5 bases). The length of the CDR3 is 14 residues. Germline assignment: CDR1 SGHTA and CDR2 FQGNSA. Trimming stripped 6 bases from V and 6 bases from J, with 17 bases between. CDR3 sequence (DNA): TGTGCCAGCAGAAGGGGCAATGCCCTCAATGGCTACACCTTC. Residues: CASRRGNALNGYTF.

This clonotype was counted only a few times. J is TRBJ1-5 and V is TRBV15, with a weak D call TRBD1 (6 bases). Germline V gene lookup returns CDR1 LNHNV and CDR2 YYDKDF (reference sequence). V lost 3 bases and J lost 0, with 15 bases in between. CDR3 length: 17 amino acids. The CDR3, as DNA: TGTGCCACCAGCAGGGAAGGGGGGGGTCTTAGCAATCAGCCCCAGCATTTT. This codes for CATSREGGGLSNQPQHF.

V and J are TRBV28 and TRBJ1-1, with a tentative D call TRBD1 (6 bases). The CDR3 length is 13 residues. The ends were cut back, 5 bases at V and 3 bases at J, with 10 bases in the middle. In germline, CDR1 is MDHEN, CDR2 SYDVKM. The CDR3 region is CASSKGGYTEAFF. The CDR3 DNA reads as TGTGCCAGCAGTAAGGGGGGCTACACTGAAGCTTTCTTT.

Ten or more counts support this clonotype. The chain recombines TRBV11-1 with TRBJ2-3; D remains ambiguous. V lost 5 bases to trimming and J lost 5 bases, with 8 bases between them. The CDR3 runs 12 residues. Germline CDR1 reads SGHAT; CDR2 reads FQDESV (reference sequence). The CDR3 nucleotides read TGTGCCAGCAGCCCCCACCAAGATACGCAGTATTTT. As protein: CASSPHQDTQYF.

This clonotype was recorded at least ten times. This chain uses TRBV6-1 with TRBJ1-2, with D hard to call. Trimming removed 3 bases from V and 10 bases from J, with 15 bases in between. CDR1 MNHNS and CDR2 SASEGT come from the germline V gene. The CDR3 covers 13 residues. CDR3 sequence reads: CASSDHGRSAYTF. CDR3 nucleotide sequence: TGTGCCAGCAGTGATCACGGACGGTCCGCCTACACCTTC.

V usage is TRBV5-1 and J usage is TRBJ1-1; D call uncertain. Germline V gene lookup returns CDR1 SGHRS and CDR2 YFSETQ. Trimming removed 4 bases from V and 2 bases from J, with 12 bases in between. The CDR3 is 14 amino acids. In DNA form, the CDR3 reads TGCGCCAGCAGCGCGGGGTTGGACAACACTGAAGCTTTCTTT. Amino acid sequence: CASSAGLDNTEAFF.

This clonotype was counted between two and nine times. The chain links TRBV7-3 to TRBJ2-3; tentatively, D is TRBD1 or TRBD2 (5 bases each). The germline V and J ends were trimmed by 3 bases and 5 bases, with 12 bases remaining between them. CDR3 length: 14 amino acids. CDR1 is SGHTA, CDR2 FQGTGA, per germline. The CDR3 protein is CASSFGTRRDTQYF. CDR3 nucleotide sequence: TGTGCCAGCAGCTTCGGGACGCGGCGAGATACGCAGTATTTT.

This clonotype has just a few counts. The chain recombines TRBV30 with TRBJ2-1; 7 nucleotides line up with TRBD2. CDR1 GTSNPN and CDR2 SVGIG come from the germline V gene (reference sequence). This CDR3 contains 13 residues. J gave up 5 bases and V 0 bases, and 1 base lay outside the gene matches. The CDR3 here is CAWSVLAHNEQFF. DNA of the CDR3: TGTGCCTGGAGTGTACTAGCGCACAATGAGCAGTTCTTC.

In its sample, this clonotype was seen a few times. V usage is TRBV29-1 and J usage is TRBJ2-7; D perhaps matches TRBD1 (6 bases). V dropped 4 bases and J dropped 7 bases, with 11 bases sitting between them. Looked up from germline, CDR1 is SQVTM and CDR2 is ANQGSEA. CDR3 size: 11 residues. The CDR3 DNA reads as TGCAGCGTTGCTGGTAGGGGGGAGCAGTACTTC. Its protein is CSVAGRGEQYF.

The V gene is TRBV9, the J gene TRBJ2-3; 7 bases map to TRBD1. J lost 0 bases, V lost 3 bases, and 7 bases had no gene match. CDR3 length: 16 residues. The V gene's germline CDR1 is SGDLS and CDR2 YYNGEE. The CDR3 DNA follows: TGTGCCAGCAGCGCCACCGGGACAGTTAGCACAGATACGCAGTATTTT. Encoded protein: CASSATGTVSTDTQYF.